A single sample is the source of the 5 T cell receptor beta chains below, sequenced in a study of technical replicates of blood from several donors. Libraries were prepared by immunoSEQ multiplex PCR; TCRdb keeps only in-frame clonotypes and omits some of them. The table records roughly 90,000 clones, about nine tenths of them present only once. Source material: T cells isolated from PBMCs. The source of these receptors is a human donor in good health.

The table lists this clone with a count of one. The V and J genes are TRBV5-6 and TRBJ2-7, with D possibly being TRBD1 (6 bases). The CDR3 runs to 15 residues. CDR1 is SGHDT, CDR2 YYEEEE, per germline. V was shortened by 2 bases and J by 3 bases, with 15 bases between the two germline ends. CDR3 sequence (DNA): TGTGCCAGCAGCTTTGGGACAACCGAATACTACGAGCAGTACTTC. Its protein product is CASSFGTTEYYEQYF. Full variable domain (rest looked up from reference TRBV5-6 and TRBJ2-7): DAGVTQSPTHLIKTRGQQVTLRCSPKSGHDTVSWYQQALGQGPQFIFQYYEEEERQRGNFPDRFSGHQFPNYSSELNVNALLLGDSALYLCASSFGTTEYYEQYFGPGTRLTVT.

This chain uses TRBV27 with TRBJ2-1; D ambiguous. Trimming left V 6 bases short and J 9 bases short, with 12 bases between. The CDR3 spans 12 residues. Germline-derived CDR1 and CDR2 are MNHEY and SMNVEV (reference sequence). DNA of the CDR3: TGTGCCAGCAGCCAGCCAGCGCGTGAGCAGTTCTTC. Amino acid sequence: CASSQPAREQFF.

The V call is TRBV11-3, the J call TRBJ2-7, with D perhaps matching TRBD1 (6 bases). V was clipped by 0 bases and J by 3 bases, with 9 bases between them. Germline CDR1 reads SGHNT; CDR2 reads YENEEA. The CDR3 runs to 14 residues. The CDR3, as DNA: TGTGCCAGCAGCTTAGACAGGGGAAACTACGAGCAGTACTTC. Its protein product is CASSLDRGNYEQYF.

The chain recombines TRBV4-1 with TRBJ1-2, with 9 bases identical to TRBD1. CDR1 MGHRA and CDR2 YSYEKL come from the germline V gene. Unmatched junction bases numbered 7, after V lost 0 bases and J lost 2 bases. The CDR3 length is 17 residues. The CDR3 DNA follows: TGCGCCAGCAGCCAAGATCGGGGGGGACAGGGAAACTATGGCTACACCTTC. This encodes CASSQDRGGQGNYGYTF.

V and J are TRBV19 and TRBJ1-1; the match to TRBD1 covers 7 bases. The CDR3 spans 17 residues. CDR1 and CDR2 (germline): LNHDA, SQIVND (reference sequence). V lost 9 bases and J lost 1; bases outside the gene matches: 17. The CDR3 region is CASHRTGGKNRNTEAFF. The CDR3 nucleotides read TGTGCCAGCCACCGGACAGGCGGTAAGAATCGGAACACTGAAGCTTTCTTT.